The clone carrying this T cell receptor (beta chain) was seen only once. Its matching antigen is unknown. Method: immunoSEQ multiplex PCR; TCRdb's copy keeps in-frame clones and lacks some. In the table there are tens of thousands of clones, 90% to 95% of which are singletons. With V trimmed by 6 bases and J by 2 bases, 7 bases remained unmatched. CDR3 length: 16 residues. Germline CDR1 and CDR2: MDHEN and SYDVKM. The data belong to a study of graft-versus-host responses after intestinal transplantation. About the study: Multivisceral, liver-intestinal, or isolated intestinal transplants were performed in recipients.

Study observations and caveats: Detection of GvH clones occurred in recipient marrow, and some had their first appearance in ileum or blood. Circulating GvH clones peaking coincided with falling HvG clones soon after transplant.

V and J are TRBV28 and TRBJ2-2; 9 bases agree with TRBD2. The sequencing here drew on unstimulated CD8+ T cells sorted from spleen or lymph node cells, taken before transplant. This sequence originates from a human donor who was the organ donor for an intestinal transplant. The CDR3 loop is CASRPRLAANTGELFF. The CDR3, as DNA: TGTGCCAGCAGACCTAGACTAGCGGCTAACACCGGGGAGCTGTTTTTT.